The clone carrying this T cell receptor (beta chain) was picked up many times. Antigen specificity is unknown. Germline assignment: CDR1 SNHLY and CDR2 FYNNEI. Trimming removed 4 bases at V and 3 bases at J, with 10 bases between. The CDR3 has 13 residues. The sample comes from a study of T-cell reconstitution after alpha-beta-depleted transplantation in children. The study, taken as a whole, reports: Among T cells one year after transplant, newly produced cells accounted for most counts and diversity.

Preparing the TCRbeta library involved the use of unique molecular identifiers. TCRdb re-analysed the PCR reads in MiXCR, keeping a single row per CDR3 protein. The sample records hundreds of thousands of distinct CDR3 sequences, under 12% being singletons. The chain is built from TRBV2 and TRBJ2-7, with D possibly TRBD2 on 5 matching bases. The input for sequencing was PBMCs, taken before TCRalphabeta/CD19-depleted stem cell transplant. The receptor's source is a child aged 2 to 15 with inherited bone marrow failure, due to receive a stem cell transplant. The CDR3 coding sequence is TGTGCCAGCAGTGGTCAAGAGGGCTACGAGCAGTACTTC. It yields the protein CASSGQEGYEQYF.